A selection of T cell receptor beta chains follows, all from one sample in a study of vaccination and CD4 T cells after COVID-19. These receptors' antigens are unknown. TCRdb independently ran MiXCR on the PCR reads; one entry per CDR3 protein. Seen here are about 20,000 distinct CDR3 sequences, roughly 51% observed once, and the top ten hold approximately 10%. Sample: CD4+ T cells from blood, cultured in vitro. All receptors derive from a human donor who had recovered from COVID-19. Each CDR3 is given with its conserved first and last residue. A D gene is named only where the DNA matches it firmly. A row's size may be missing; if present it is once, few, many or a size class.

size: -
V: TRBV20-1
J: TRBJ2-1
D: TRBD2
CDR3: CSARVTSGSPINEQFF
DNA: TGCAGTGCTAGAGTAACAAGCGGGAGCCCTATAAATGAGCAGTTCTTC

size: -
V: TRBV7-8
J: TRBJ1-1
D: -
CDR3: CASSLGTWAFF
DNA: TGTGCCAGCAGCTTAGGCACATGGGCTTTCTTT

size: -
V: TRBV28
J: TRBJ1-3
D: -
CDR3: CASSSLNSGNTIYF
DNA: TGTGCCAGCAGTTCCCTCAACTCTGGAAACACCATATATTTT

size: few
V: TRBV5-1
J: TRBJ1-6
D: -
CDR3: CASSPSSGGGNSPLHF
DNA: TGCGCCAGCAGCCCTAGTTCCGGGGGCGGTAATTCACCCCTCCACTTT

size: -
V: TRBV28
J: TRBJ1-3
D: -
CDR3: CASSLNRNTIYF
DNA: TGTGCCAGCAGTTTAAACAGAAACACCATATATTTT

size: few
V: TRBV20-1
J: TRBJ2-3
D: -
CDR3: CSADTSTDTQYF
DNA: TGCAGTGCCGACACCAGCACAGATACGCAGTATTTT

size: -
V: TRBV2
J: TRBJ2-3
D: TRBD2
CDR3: CASSPGRGGSDTQYF
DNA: TGTGCCAGCAGCCCCGGGCGGGGGGGCTCAGATACGCAGTATTTT

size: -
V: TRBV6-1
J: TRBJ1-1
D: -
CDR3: CAPEGVSEAFF
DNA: TGTGCCCCCGAGGGGGTAAGTGAAGCTTTCTTT

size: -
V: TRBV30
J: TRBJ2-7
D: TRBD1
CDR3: CAWSVAGTGPYEQYF
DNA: TGTGCCTGGAGTGTAGCCGGGACAGGGCCCTACGAGCAGTACTTC

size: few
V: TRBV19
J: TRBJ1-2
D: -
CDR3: CATSTNAGQGYGYTF
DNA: TGTGCCACCTCGACCAACGCCGGCCAGGGTTATGGCTACACCTTC

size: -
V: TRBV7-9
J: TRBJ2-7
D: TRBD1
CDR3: CASSPSTGGLPGEQYF
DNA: TGTGCCAGCAGCCCGTCGACAGGGGGCTTACCAGGCGAGCAGTACTTC

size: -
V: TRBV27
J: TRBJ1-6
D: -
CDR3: CASSEDRIRVSPLHF
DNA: TGTGCCAGCAGTGAAGACAGGATACGCGTTTCACCCCTCCACTTT

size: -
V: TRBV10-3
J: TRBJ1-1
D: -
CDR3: CAITRGESTEAFF
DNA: TGTGCCATCACCCGGGGGGAAAGCACTGAAGCTTTCTTT

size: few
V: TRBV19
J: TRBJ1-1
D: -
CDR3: CASGVNTEAFF
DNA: TGTGCCAGTGGGGTGAACACTGAAGCTTTCTTT

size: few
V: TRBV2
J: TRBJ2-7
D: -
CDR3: CASRAGQSSYEQYF
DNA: TGTGCCAGTAGGGCGGGACAGAGCTCCTACGAGCAGTACTTC

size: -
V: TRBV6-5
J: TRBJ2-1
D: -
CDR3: CASSYSRGGPLSGSYNEQFF
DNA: TGTGCCAGCAGTTACTCGAGGGGGGGCCCCTTGAGTGGGAGCTACAATGAGCAGTTCTTC

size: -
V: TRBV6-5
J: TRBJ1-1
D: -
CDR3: CASSYGRGIEAFF
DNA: TGTGCCAGCAGTTACGGGAGAGGGATTGAAGCTTTCTTT

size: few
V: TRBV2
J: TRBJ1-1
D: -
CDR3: CASSGPPRSRTEAFF
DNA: TGTGCCAGCAGTGGCCCCCCCAGGTCCCGGACTGAAGCTTTCTTT